What follows are 26 T cell receptor beta chains derived from one specimen sequenced in a study of OX40 agonist ivuxolimab in advanced cancers. This table comes from immunoSEQ multiplex PCR, and its TCRdb copy is limited to in-frame clones, with some not included. Of 54,000 or so clones in the sample, approximately 84% were seen once. The source material was CD4+ or CD8+ T cells sorted from blood, sampled in a trial of the OX40 agonist ivuxolimab. The receptors originated from an adult with an advanced solid tumor such as melanoma, head and neck, liver or kidney cancer.

The rearrangement joins TRBV9 to TRBJ2-3; D remains unclear. This CDR3 has 15 amino acids. The germline V gene encodes CDR1 SGDLS and CDR2 YYNGEE. The V gene lost 1 base and the J gene lost 1 base, with 10 bases spanning the gap. The CDR3 protein is CASSVSPGGTDTQYF. DNA for the CDR3: TGTGCCAGCAGCGTAAGTCCGGGTGGCACAGATACGCAGTATTTT.

This sequence joins TRBV7-3 and TRBJ2-3; D possibly uses TRBD1 or TRBD2 (5 bases each). With 5 bases removed from V and 5 bases from J, the gap between germline ends came to 11 bases. Germline assignment: CDR1 SGHTA and CDR2 FQGTGA. The CDR3 loop spans 13 amino acids. The CDR3 loop is CASSGSRGDTQYF. CDR3 nucleotides: TGTGCCAGCAGCGGCTCGAGGGGAGATACGCAGTATTTT. The full variable domain, completed using reference TRBV7-3 and TRBJ2-3, is GAGVSQTPSNKVTEKGKYVELRCDPISGHTALYWYRQSLGQGPEFLIYFQGTGAADDSGLPNDRFFAVRPEGSVSTLKIQRTERGDSAVYLCASSGSRGDTQYFGPGTRLTVL.

The chain uses TRBV20-1 and TRBJ2-1; TRBD1 agrees at 7 bases. Germline CDR1 is DFQATT and CDR2 is SNEGSKA (reference sequence). V gave up 6 bases and J gave up 8 bases; unmatched junction bases: 4. The CDR3 runs 11 residues. The CDR3 bases are TGCAGTGCCGGAGACAGGGATGAGCAGTTCTTC. Protein: CSAGDRDEQFF.

This chain's CDR3 is CASSSPGLAGVLDYEQFF. The CDR3 nucleotides read TGTGCCAGCAGCTCCCCCGGACTAGCGGGAGTTCTGGACTATGAGCAGTTCTTC. This chain uses TRBV7-9 with TRBJ2-1, with 13 bases identical to TRBD2. The CDR3 loop spans 18 amino acids. Germline CDR1 reads SEHNR; CDR2 reads FQNEAQ (reference sequence). With V trimmed by 4 bases and J by 8 bases, 14 bases remained unmatched. The variable domain in full, completed from reference TRBV7-9 and TRBJ2-1, reads DTGVSQNPRHKITKRGQNVTFRCDPISEHNRLYWYRQTLGQGPEFLTYFQNEAQLEKSRLLSDRFSAERPKGSFSTLEIQRTEQGDSAMYLCASSSPGLAGVLDYEQFFGPGTRLTVL.

V and J are TRBV28 and TRBJ1-4, with 9 bases aligning to TRBD1. This CDR3 has 16 amino acids. V lost 6 bases and J lost 5; bases outside the gene matches: 10. CDR1 is MDHEN and CDR2 is SYDVKM in the germline V gene. The CDR3 nucleotides are TGTGCCAGCAGCCAGGACAGGGGTGGGATGAATGAAAAACTGTTTTTT. It codes for CASSQDRGGMNEKLFF. Looking up the rest from reference TRBV28 and TRBJ1-4 gives the full variable domain: DVKVTQSSRYLVKRTGEKVFLECVQDMDHENMFWYRQDPGLGLRLIYFSYDVKMKEKGDIPEGYSVSREKKERFSLILESASTNQTSMYLCASSQDRGGMNEKLFFGSGTQLSVL.

This clone appeared a single time. The chain links TRBV28 to TRBJ1-2; D ambiguous. V was pared by 5 bases and J by 5 bases, with 9 bases between. Germline V gene sequence: CDR1 MDHEN, CDR2 SYDVKM. CDR3 size: 12 residues. DNA for the CDR3: TGTGCCAGCAGTGAGGCGCAATATGGCTACACCTTC. It translates to CASSEAQYGYTF.

The V gene is TRBV7-9, the J gene TRBJ2-5; TRBD1 or TRBD2 may be the D gene (5 bases each). This CDR3 region has 13 residues. The V end was cut by 5 bases, the J end by 6 bases, with 13 bases between. From germline, CDR1 is SEHNR and CDR2 FQNEAQ (reference sequence). The CDR3 DNA follows: TGTGCCAGCAGCCGGGACCGTGGACAGACCCAGTACTTC. Amino acid sequence: CASSRDRGQTQYF.

The CDR3 region is CASSLASSYNEQFF. CDR3 DNA: TGTGCCAGCAGCTTGGCCAGCTCCTACAATGAGCAGTTCTTC. This chain connects TRBV5-5 to TRBJ2-1; D not resolved. V was shortened by 0 bases and J by 0 bases, with 4 bases between the two germline ends. The CDR3 length is 14 residues. Germline V CDR1 and CDR2: SGHKS, YYEKEE (reference sequence). Complete variable domain (other parts from reference TRBV5-5 and TRBJ2-1): DAGVTQSPTHLIKTRGQQVTLRCSPISGHKSVSWYQQVLGQGPQFIFQYYEKEERGRGNFPDRFSARQFPNYSSELNVNALLLGDSALYLCASSLASSYNEQFFGPGTRLTVL.

The rearrangement links TRBV5-5 to TRBJ2-2; 9 bases map to TRBD1. The V gene end was trimmed by 4 bases and the J gene end by 7 bases; junction bases not matched to a gene: 8. The CDR3 covers 15 residues. From germline, CDR1 is SGHKS and CDR2 YYEKEE (reference sequence). The CDR3 sequence is CASSTDRGIVGELFF. For the CDR3, the DNA is TGTGCCAGCAGCACTGACAGGGGGATCGTCGGGGAGCTGTTTTTT.

This clone was found a few times. The rearrangement links TRBV5-1 to TRBJ1-4; D is uncertain. Trimming left V 3 bases short and J 0 bases short, with 6 bases between. The CDR3 runs to 14 residues. Germline CDR1 is SGHRS and CDR2 is YFSETQ. For the CDR3, the DNA is TGCGCCAGCAGCTCCGGGGCAACTAATGAAAAACTGTTTTTT. Its protein product is CASSSGATNEKLFF.

This clone was seen a few times. V is TRBV28 and J is TRBJ1-5; tentatively, D is TRBD1 (5 bases). Trimming took off 2 bases at V and 5 bases at J, with 10 bases between the two ends. CDR1 is MDHEN, CDR2 SYDVKM, per germline. This CDR3 spans 14 amino acids. CDR3 in amino acids: CASSLGGADQPQHF. CDR3 DNA: TGTGCCAGCAGTTTAGGAGGGGCGGATCAGCCCCAGCATTTT.

V gene TRBV5-1 combines with J gene TRBJ2-5, with TRBD2 identical over 9 bases. Near its end, the DNA agrees better with TRBJ2-7, so the J call may be wrong. Germline CDR1 is SGHRS and CDR2 is YFSETQ. CDR3 length equals 16 residues. This CDR3 is CASSLGWSGGLYEQYF. The DNA for the CDR3 is TGCGCCAGCAGCTTGGGATGGAGCGGGGGGCTCTACGAGCAGTACTTC.

The chain joins TRBV5-1 to TRBJ2-2, with D possibly TRBD2 on 5 matching bases. This CDR3 contains 13 residues. Trimming cost V 4 bases and J 7 bases, with 11 bases left between them. CDR1 is SGHRS, CDR2 YFSETQ, per germline. In nucleotides, the CDR3 is TGCGCCAGCAGCGTCGACGGGGACGGGGAGCTGTTTTTT. Translation gives CASSVDGDGELFF.

V usage is TRBV29-1 and J usage is TRBJ2-1, with D perhaps TRBD1 or TRBD2 (5 bases each). The germline CDR1 and CDR2 sequences are SQVTM and ANQGSEA. Trimming pared 4 bases from V and 0 bases from J, leaving 13 bases between. The CDR3 has 15 amino acids. CDR3 nucleotides: TGCAGCGTTGTTTTTTGGGGGAGCTCCTACAATGAGCAGTTCTTC. Amino acids: CSVVFWGSSYNEQFF.

The V gene is TRBV7-9, the J gene TRBJ2-3; 11 bases are shared with TRBD2. The trim removed 0 bases at V and 4 bases at J, leaving 0 bases unmatched. The CDR3 length is 15 residues. Germline V gene lookup returns CDR1 SEHNR and CDR2 FQNEAQ (reference sequence). The CDR3 nucleotides read TGTGCCAGCAGCTTAGCGGGACTAGCGGCAGATACGCAGTATTTT. This codes for CASSLAGLAADTQYF.

This clone was observed once. The chain links TRBV4-3 to TRBJ2-5, with D possibly being TRBD2 (6 bases). V was shortened by 1 base and J by 0 bases, with 9 bases between the two germline ends. Germline values: CDR1 LGHNA, CDR2 YSLEER. The CDR3 runs to 15 residues. CDR3 protein: CASSQGGGYQETQYF. The CDR3 coding sequence is TGCGCCAGCAGCCAAGGTGGGGGGTACCAAGAGACCCAGTACTTC.

The genes are TRBV5-4 and TRBJ2-3, with D possibly being TRBD1 or TRBD2 (5 bases each). Germline loops: CDR1 SGHNT, CDR2 YYREEE (reference sequence). The V end lost 2 bases, the J end lost 5 bases, and 15 bases lay between the germline ends. The CDR3 is 15 amino acids. This CDR3 reads CASSLIGTSGDTQYF. CDR3 DNA sequence: TGTGCCAGCAGCTTAATCGGGACCTCAGGAGATACGCAGTATTTT.

In its sample, this clone was seen once. The chain has TRBV29-1 and TRBJ2-7; D is perhaps TRBD1 (6 bases). Germline-derived CDR1 and CDR2 are SQVTM and ANQGSEA. The CDR3 sequence is 13 residues long. V was shortened by 5 bases and J by 3 bases, with 14 bases between the two germline ends. The CDR3 loop reads CSVLNRDNYEQYF. The CDR3 DNA follows: TGCAGCGTTCTTAACCGGGACAACTACGAGCAGTACTTC.

The V and J genes are TRBV5-1 and TRBJ2-1; TRBD2 is a possible D gene (6 bases). This CDR3 is built from 14 residues. Trimming took 1 base from V and 9 from J, leaving 14 bases between them. Germline V gene data show CDR1 as SGHRS and CDR2 as YFSETQ. CDR3 region: CASSLNGGVSEQFF. DNA of the CDR3: TGCGCCAGCAGCTTGAACGGAGGGGTCAGTGAGCAGTTCTTC.

The genes are TRBV10-3 and TRBJ2-3; no reliable D call. Germline lookup yields CDR1 ENHRY and CDR2 SYGVKD. Trimming removed 0 bases at V and 7 bases at J, with 8 bases between. The CDR3 runs to 13 residues. The CDR3 region has the DNA TGTGCCATCAGTGAGTCCCCGATTCATACGCAGTATTTT. Its protein is CAISESPIHTQYF.

As for this clone: A read error may account for a junction end that differs from germline. The chain combines TRBV5-1 with TRBJ2-6; D is tentatively TRBD1 or TRBD2 (5 bases each). This CDR3 has 18 residues. CDR1 SGHRS and CDR2 YFSETQ come from the germline V gene. The CDR3 here is CASSLGQRGRSGANVPTF. The CDR3 DNA sequence: TGCGCCAGCAGCTTAGGCCAGAGGGGTAGGAGTGGGGCCAACGTCCCGACTTTC.

The chain recombines TRBV19 with TRBJ2-5, with 7 positions matching TRBD2. The length of the CDR3 is 15 residues. Germline V gene data show CDR1 as LNHDA and CDR2 as SQIVND (reference sequence). V trimming: 4 bases; J trimming: 5 bases; junction bases outside the gene matches: 10. The CDR3 sequence: CASSNRGVRGETQYF. In nucleotides, the CDR3 is TGTGCCAGTAGTAATCGGGGGGTGCGGGGCGAGACCCAGTACTTC.

V is TRBV29-1 and J is TRBJ1-2; 9 positions agree with TRBD1. Germline V lookup: CDR1 SQVTM, CDR2 ANQGSEA. The CDR3 extends over 13 amino acids. Trimming at V came to 7 bases and at J to 0 bases, leaving 3 bases not matched to a gene. The CDR3 DNA is TGCAGCGCCCGACAGGGGGCTAACTATGGCTACACCTTC. This sequence encodes CSARQGANYGYTF. The full variable domain, in which reference TRBV29-1 and TRBJ1-2 provide the parts outside the CDR3, is SAVISQKPSRDICQRGTSLTIQCQVDSQVTMMFWYRQQPGQSLTLIATANQGSEATYESGFVIDKFPISRPNLTFSTLTVSNMSPEDSSIYLCSARQGANYGYTFGSGTRLTVV.

The rearrangement joins TRBV7-3 to TRBJ2-5; D uncertain. V was cut by 4 bases and J by 3 bases, with 9 bases left in between. This CDR3 has 13 amino acids. The germline V gene encodes CDR1 SGHTA and CDR2 FQGTGA. The CDR3 here is CASSSGPEETQYF. Written as DNA, the CDR3 is TGTGCCAGCAGCTCCGGGCCAGAAGAGACCCAGTACTTC.

The genes are TRBV28 and TRBJ1-1, with a possible D match to TRBD1 (5 bases). Per germline, CDR1 MDHEN and CDR2 SYDVKM. Trimming shortened V by 3 bases and J by 4 bases, and 12 bases separated the two germline ends. This CDR3 has 14 amino acids. The CDR3 loop is CASSFSGFATEAFF. The CDR3 nucleotides read TGTGCCAGCAGTTTTTCAGGGTTTGCCACTGAAGCTTTCTTT.

The chain links TRBV28 to TRBJ2-3; 9 bases line up with TRBD2. CDR1 is MDHEN, CDR2 SYDVKM, per germline. The CDR3 covers 16 residues. Losses at the gene ends were 0 bases for V and 2 bases for J; bases not matched to a gene: 3. This CDR3 reads CASSLWASGNTDTQYF. The CDR3 coding sequence is TGTGCCAGCAGTTTATGGGCTAGCGGGAACACAGATACGCAGTATTTT.